This T cell receptor (beta chain) was observed in a study of T cells in Graves' hyperthyroidism and ophthalmopathy. General study findings and limits: Appearing also in blood were most of the thyroid clonotypes expanded above 0.001. A model of 13 V-J features distinguished ophthalmopathy from stable hyperthyroidism.

The germline V gene encodes CDR1 SEHNR and CDR2 FQNEAQ (reference sequence). The CDR3 has 16 amino acids. Losses at the gene ends were 3 bases for V and 0 bases for J; bases not matched to a gene: 7. Exclusion criteria comprised uncontrolled infection, other autoimmune disease, pregnancy or lactation. Every diagnosis used clinical symptoms, serum thyroxine and TRAb, thyroid ultrasound and orbital computed tomography. TCR beta CDR3 region amplification was performed from RNA transcripts. RT-PCR in the first round (using the HTBI primer set) targeted the TCR CDR3. TCRdb used MiXCR to reprocess the multiplex PCR reads, holding one entry per CDR3 protein. The data hold approximately 700,000 distinct CDR3 sequences, with less than 20% observed a single time. This clonotype showed up many times. Its antigen is still unknown.

This clonotype was obtained from a man between 18 and 35 years old with Graves' hyperthyroidism. The chain recombines TRBV7-9 with TRBJ2-7; TRBD2 agrees at 8 bases. Sequenced sample: blood. This chain's CDR3 is CASSLQSGGSSYEQYF. CDR3 in DNA: TGTGCCAGCAGCTTGCAAAGCGGGGGAAGCTCCTACGAGCAGTACTTC.